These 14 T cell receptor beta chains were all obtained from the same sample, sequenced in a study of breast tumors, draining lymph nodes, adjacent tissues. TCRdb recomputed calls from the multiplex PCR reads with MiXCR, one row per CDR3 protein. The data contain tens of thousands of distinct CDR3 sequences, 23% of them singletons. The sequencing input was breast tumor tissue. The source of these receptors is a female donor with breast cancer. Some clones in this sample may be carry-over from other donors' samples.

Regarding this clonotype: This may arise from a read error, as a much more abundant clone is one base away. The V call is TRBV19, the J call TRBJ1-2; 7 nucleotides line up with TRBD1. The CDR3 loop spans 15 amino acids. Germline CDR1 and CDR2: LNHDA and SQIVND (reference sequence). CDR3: CASKVGTEANYGYIF. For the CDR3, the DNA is TGTGCCAGTAAAGTCGGGACAGAAGCTAACTATGGCTACATCTTC.

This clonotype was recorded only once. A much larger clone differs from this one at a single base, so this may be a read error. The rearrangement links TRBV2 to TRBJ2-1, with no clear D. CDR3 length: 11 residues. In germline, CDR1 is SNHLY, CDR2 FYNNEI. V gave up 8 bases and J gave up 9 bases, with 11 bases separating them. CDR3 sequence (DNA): TGTGCCAGCGCCCCAATCGGTGAGCAGTTCTTC. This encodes CASAPIGEQFF.

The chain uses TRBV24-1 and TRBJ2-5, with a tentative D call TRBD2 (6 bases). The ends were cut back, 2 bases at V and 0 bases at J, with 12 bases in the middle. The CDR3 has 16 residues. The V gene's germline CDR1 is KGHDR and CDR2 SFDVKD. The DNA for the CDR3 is TGTGCCACCAGTGATTGGGTCGGAGGGGACCAAGAGACCCAGTACTTC. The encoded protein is CATSDWVGGDQETQYF.

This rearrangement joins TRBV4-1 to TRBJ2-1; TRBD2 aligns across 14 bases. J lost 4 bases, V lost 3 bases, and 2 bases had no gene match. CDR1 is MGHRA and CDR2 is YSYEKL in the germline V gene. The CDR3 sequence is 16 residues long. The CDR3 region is CASSHGLAGGYNEQFF. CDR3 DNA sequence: TGCGCCAGCAGCCATGGACTAGCGGGAGGATACAATGAGCAGTTCTTC.

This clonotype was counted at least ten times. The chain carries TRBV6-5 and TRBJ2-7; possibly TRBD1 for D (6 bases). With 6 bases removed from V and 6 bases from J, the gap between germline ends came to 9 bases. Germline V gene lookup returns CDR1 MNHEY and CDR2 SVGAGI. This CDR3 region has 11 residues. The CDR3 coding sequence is TGTGCCAGCAGCAAAGGGGGCGAGCAGTACTTC. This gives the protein CASSKGGEQYF.

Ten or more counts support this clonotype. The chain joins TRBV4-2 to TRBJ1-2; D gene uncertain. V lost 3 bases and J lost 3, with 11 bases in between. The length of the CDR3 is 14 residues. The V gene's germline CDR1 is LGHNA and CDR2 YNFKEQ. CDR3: CASSQDGGHYGYTF. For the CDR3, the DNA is TGTGCCAGCAGCCAGGACGGCGGGCACTATGGCTACACCTTC.

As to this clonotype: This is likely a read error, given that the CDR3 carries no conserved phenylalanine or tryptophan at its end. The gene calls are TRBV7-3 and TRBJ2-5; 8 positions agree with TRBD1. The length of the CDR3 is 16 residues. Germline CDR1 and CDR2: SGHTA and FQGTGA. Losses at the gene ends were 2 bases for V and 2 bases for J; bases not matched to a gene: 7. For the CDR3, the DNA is TGTGCCAGCAGCTTATCAGGGGGCGGGATTCAAGAGACCCAGTACCTC. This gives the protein CASSLSGGGIQETQYL.

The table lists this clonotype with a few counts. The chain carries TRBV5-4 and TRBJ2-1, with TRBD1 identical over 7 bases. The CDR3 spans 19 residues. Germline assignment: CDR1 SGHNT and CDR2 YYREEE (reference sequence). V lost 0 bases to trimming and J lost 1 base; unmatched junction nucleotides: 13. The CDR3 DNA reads TGTGCCAGCAGCTTGGCAGTGGGCAGGGGGTATGGATCCTACAATGAGCAGTTCTTC. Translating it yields CASSLAVGRGYGSYNEQFF.

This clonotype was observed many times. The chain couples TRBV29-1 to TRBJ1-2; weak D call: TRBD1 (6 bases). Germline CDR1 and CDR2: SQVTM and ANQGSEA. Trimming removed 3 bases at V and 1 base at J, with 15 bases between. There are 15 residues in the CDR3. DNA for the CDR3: TGCAGCGTTGACAAGGACAGACCTTATAACTATGGCTACACCTTC. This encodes CSVDKDRPYNYGYTF.

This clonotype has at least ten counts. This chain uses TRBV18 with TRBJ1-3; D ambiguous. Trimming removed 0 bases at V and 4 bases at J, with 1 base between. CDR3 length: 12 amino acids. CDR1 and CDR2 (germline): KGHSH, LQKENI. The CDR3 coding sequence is TGTGCCAGCTCACCACCGGGAAACACCATATATTTT. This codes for CASSPPGNTIYF.

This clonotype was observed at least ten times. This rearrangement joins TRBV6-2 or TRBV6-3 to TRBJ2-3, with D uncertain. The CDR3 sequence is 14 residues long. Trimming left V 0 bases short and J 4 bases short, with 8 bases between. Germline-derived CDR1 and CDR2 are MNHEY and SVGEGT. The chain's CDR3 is CASSYSTDSDTQYF. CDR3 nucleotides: TGTGCCAGCAGTTACTCAACAGATTCAGATACGCAGTATTTT.

CDR3 in amino acids: CASGDSLWDEQFF. The DNA of the CDR3 is TGTGCCAGCGGAGACAGCCTTTGGGATGAGCAGTTCTTC. The genes are TRBV2 and TRBJ2-1; D may be TRBD1 (5 bases). CDR1 is SNHLY, CDR2 FYNNEI, per germline. V lost 8 bases to trimming and J lost 8 bases, with 16 bases between them. CDR3 length: 13 residues.

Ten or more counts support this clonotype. CDR3 protein: CASSIGLTGTAGNTIYF. CDR3 DNA sequence: TGTGCCAGCTCAATAGGCCTAACAGGGACGGCTGGAAACACCATATATTTT. V gene TRBV18 combines with J gene TRBJ1-3; a possible D gene is TRBD1 (6 bases). The CDR3 is 17 residues long. V lost 5 bases and J 2 bases, leaving 19 bases between the germline ends. Germline V lookup: CDR1 KGHSH, CDR2 LQKENI. Full variable domain (remainder filled in from reference TRBV18 and TRBJ1-3): NAGVMQNPRHLVRRRGQEARLRCSPMKGHSHVYWYRQLPEEGLKFMVYLQKENIIDESGMPKERFSAEFPKEGPSILRIQQVVRGDSAAYFCASSIGLTGTAGNTIYFGEGSWLTVV.

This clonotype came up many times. The chain's CDR3 is CASSPRQGPYEQYF. CDR3 nucleotides: TGTGCCAGCAGCCCAAGACAGGGCCCCTACGAGCAGTACTTC. V and J are TRBV7-2 and TRBJ2-7; 7 bases are a match to TRBD1. V dropped 5 bases and J dropped 2; count of bases not matched to a gene: 6. The CDR3 extends over 14 amino acids. CDR1 SGHTA and CDR2 FQGNSA come from the germline V gene.